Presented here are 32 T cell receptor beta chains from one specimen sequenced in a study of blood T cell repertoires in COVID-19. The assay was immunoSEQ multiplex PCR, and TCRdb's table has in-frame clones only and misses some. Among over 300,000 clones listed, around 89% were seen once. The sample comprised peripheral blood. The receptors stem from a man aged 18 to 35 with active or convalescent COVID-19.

The CDR3 loop is CASSRLGTEQETQYF. The CDR3 DNA follows: TGTGCCAGCAGCCGATTAGGGACAGAACAAGAGACCCAGTACTTC. The rearrangement links TRBV7-3 to TRBJ2-5, with 7 bases that match TRBD1. Trimming removed 5 bases from V and 2 bases from J; junction bases left unmatched: 8. Germline assignment: CDR1 SGHTA and CDR2 FQGTGA. The CDR3 runs to 15 residues.

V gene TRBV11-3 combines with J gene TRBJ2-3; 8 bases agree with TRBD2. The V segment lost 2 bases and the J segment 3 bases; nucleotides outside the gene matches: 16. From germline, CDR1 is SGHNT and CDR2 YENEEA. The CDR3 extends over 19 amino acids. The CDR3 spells CASSLFPKPAGVRTDTQYF. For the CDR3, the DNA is TGTGCCAGCAGCTTATTCCCAAAGCCAGCGGGAGTACGTACAGATACGCAGTATTTT.

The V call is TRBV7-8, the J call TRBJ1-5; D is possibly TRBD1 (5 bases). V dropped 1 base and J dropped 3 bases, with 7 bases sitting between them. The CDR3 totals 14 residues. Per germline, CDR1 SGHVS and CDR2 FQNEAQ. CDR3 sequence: CASSLETVNQPQHF. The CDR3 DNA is TGTGCCAGCAGCTTAGAGACAGTCAATCAGCCCCAGCATTTT. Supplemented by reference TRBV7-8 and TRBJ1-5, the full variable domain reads GAGVSQSPRYKVAKRGQDVALRCDPISGHVSLFWYQQALGQGPEFLTYFQNEAQLDKSGLPSDRFFAERPEGSVSTLKIQRTQQEDSAVYLCASSLETVNQPQHFGDGTRLSIL.

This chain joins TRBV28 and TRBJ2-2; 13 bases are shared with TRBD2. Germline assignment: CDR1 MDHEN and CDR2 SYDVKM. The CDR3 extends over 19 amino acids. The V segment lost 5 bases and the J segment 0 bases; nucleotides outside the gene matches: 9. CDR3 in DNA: TGTGCCAGCAGTCCGACCTCCGGGACTAGCGGGGCGAACACCGGGGAGCTGTTTTTT. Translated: CASSPTSGTSGANTGELFF.

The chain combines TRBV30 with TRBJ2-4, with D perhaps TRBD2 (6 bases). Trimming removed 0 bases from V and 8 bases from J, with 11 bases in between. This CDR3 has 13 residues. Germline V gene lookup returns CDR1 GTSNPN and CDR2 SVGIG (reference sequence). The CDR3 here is CAWSVLGGDIQYF. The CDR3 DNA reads TGTGCCTGGAGTGTATTAGGCGGGGACATTCAGTACTTC.

The CDR3 is CASTQSQGRNQPQHF. The CDR3 DNA follows: TGTGCCAGCACCCAAAGTCAGGGGCGGAATCAGCCCCAGCATTTT. This sequence joins TRBV7-9 and TRBJ1-5, with a weak D call TRBD1 (6 bases). CDR3 length: 15 residues. Germline V gene data show CDR1 as SEHNR and CDR2 as FQNEAQ (reference sequence). Trimming removed 7 bases at V and 4 bases at J, with 17 bases between.

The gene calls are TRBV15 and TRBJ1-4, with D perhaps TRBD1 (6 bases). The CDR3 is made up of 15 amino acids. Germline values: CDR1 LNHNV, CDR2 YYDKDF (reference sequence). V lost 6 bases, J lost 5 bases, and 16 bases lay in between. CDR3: CATRWVGRGNEKLFF. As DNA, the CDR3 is TGTGCCACCAGATGGGTGGGGAGGGGGAATGAAAAACTGTTTTTT.

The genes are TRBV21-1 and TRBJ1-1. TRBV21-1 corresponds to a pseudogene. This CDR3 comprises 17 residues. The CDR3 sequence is CASSKGVLTSGNTEAFF. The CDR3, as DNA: TGTGCCAGCAGCAAAGGGGTCCTCACCTCGGGAAACACTGAAGCTTTCTTT.

Here the CDR3 DNA reads TGTGCCAGCAGCTCCAGTACCACTAATGAAAAACTGTTTTTT. This gives the protein CASSSSTTNEKLFF. The chain couples TRBV7-2 to TRBJ1-4, with unresolved D. CDR3 size: 14 residues. Germline V gene data show CDR1 as SGHTA and CDR2 as FQGNSA. V shed 4 bases and J shed 2 bases, with 8 bases lying between them. Together with reference TRBV7-2 and TRBJ1-4, the CDR3 gives the full variable domain: GAGVSQSPSNKVTEKGKDVELRCDPISGHTALYWYRQSLGQGLEFLIYFQGNSAPDKSGLPSDRFSAERTGGSVSTLTIQRTQQEDSAVYLCASSSSTTNEKLFFGSGTQLSVL.

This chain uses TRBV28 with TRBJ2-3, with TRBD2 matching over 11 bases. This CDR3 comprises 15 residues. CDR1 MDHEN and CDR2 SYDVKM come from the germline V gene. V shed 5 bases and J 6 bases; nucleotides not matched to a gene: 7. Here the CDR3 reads CASSISGRVMDTQYF. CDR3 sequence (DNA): TGTGCCAGCAGTATTAGCGGGAGGGTTATGGATACGCAGTATTTT.

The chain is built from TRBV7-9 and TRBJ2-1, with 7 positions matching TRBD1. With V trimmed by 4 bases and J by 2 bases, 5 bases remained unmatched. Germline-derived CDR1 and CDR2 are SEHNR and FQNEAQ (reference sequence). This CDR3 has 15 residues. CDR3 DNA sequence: TGTGCCAGCAGCTCCGACAGGGTCACCTACAATGAGCAGTTCTTC. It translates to CASSSDRVTYNEQFF.

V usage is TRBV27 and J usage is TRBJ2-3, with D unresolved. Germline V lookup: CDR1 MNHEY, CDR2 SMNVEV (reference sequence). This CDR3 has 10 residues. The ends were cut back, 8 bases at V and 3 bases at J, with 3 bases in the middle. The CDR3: CASRTDTQYF. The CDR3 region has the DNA TGTGCCAGCCGGACAGATACGCAGTATTTT.

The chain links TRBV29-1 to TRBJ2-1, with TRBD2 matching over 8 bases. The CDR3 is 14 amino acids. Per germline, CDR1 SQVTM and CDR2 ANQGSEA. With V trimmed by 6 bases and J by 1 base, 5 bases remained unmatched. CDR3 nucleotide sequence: TGCAGCGTGTACGGGAGGGGGTCCTACAATGAGCAGTTCTTC. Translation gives CSVYGRGSYNEQFF.

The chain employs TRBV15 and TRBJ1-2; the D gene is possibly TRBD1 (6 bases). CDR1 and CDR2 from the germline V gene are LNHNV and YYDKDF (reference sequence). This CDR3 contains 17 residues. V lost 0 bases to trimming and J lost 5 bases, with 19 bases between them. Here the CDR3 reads CATSRDSGSGQYYGYTF. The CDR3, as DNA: TGTGCCACCAGCAGAGATTCGGGGTCCGGACAGTATTATGGCTACACCTTC.

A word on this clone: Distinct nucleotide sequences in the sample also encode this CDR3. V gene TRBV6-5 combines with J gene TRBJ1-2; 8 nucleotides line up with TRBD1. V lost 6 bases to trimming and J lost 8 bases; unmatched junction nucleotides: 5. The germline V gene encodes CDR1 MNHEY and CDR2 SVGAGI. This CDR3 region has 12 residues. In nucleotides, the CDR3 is TGTGCCAGCAGCCCGACAGGGGACGGCTACACCTTC. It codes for CASSPTGDGYTF.

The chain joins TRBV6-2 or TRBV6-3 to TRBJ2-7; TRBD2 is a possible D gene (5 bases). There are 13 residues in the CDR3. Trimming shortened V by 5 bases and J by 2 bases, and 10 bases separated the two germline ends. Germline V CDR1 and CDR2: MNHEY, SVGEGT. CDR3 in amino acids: CASSLAEAYEQYF. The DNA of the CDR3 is TGTGCCAGCAGTCTGGCGGAGGCCTACGAGCAGTACTTC.

CDR3 region: CASSGPGGSNSPLHF. The CDR3 DNA is TGTGCCAGTAGTGGCCCAGGGGGCTCAAATTCACCCCTCCACTTT. V usage is TRBV19 and J usage is TRBJ1-6, with 8 bases aligning to TRBD1. The CDR3 is made up of 15 amino acids. V dropped 5 bases and J dropped 7; count of bases not matched to a gene: 7. CDR1 and CDR2 (germline): LNHDA, SQIVND (reference sequence).

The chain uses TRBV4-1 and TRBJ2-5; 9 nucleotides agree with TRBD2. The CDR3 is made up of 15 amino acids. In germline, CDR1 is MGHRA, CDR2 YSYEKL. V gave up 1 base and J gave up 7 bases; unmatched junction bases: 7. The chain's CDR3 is CASSQARGGLGTQYF. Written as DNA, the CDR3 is TGCGCCAGCAGCCAAGCGCGGGGGGGCCTAGGGACCCAGTACTTC.

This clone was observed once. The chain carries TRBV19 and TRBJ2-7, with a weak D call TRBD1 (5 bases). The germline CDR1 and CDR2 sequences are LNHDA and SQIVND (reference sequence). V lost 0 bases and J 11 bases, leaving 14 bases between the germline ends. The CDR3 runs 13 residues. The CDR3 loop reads CASSIDLGHDKYF. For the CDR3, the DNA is TGTGCCAGTAGTATAGATCTTGGACACGATAAGTACTTC.

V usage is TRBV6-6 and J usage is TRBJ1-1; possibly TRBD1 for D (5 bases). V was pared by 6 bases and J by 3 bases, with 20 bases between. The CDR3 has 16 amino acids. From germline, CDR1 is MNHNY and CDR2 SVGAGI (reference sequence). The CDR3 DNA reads TGTGCCAGCAGCCAGCGGGACGCTTTTGGGGACACTGAAGCTTTCTTT. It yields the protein CASSQRDAFGDTEAFF.

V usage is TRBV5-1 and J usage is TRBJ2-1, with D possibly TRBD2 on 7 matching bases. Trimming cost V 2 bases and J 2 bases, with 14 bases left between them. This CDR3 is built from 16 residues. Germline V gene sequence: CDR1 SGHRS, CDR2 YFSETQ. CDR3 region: CASSFDGGQTYNEQFF. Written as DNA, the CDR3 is TGCGCCAGCAGCTTCGACGGGGGGCAAACCTACAATGAGCAGTTCTTC.

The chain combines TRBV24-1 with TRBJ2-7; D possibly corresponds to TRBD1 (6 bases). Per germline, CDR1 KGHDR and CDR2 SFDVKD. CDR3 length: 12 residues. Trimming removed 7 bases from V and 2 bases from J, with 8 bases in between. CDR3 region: CATSRGTYEQYF. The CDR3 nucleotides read TGTGCCACCAGCAGGGGAACCTACGAGCAGTACTTC.

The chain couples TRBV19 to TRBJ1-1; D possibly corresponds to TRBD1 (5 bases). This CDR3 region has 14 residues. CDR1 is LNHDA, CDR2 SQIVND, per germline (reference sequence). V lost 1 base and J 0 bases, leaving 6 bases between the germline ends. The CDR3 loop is CASSIAGMNTEAFF. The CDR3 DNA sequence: TGTGCCAGTAGTATAGCAGGGATGAACACTGAAGCTTTCTTT.

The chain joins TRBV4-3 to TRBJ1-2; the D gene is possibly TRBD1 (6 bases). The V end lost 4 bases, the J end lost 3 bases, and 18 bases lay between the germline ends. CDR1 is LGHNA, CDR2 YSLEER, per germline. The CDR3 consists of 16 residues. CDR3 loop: CASSPARSGGHYGYTF. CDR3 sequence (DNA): TGCGCCAGCAGCCCGGCTAGATCTGGGGGCCACTATGGCTACACCTTC.

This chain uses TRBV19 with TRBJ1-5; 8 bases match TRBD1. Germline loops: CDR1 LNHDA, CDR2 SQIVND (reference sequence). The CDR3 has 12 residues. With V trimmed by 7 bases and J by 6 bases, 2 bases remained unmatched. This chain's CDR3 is CASMQGAQPQHF. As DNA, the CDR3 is TGTGCCAGTATGCAGGGGGCTCAGCCCCAGCATTTT.

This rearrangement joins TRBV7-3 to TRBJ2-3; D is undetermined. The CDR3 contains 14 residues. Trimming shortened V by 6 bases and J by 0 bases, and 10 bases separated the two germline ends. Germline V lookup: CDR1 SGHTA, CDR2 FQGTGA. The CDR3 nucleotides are TGTGCCAGCAGTCCAATCGGGAGCACAGATACGCAGTATTTT. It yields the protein CASSPIGSTDTQYF.

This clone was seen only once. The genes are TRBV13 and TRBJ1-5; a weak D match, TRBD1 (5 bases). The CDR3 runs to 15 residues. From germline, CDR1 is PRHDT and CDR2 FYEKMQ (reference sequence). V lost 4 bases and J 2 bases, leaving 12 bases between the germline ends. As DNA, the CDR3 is TGTGCCAGCAGCTCCAGGGTGAACGGCAATCAGCCCCAGCATTTT. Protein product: CASSSRVNGNQPQHF.

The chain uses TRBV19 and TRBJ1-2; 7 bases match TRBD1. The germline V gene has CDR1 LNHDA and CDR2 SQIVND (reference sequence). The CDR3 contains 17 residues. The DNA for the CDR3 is TGTGCTGCGGGGTCAGGGACAGTAGGAGGACTTTCCCATGGCTACACCTTC. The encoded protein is CAAGSGTVGGLSHGYTF.

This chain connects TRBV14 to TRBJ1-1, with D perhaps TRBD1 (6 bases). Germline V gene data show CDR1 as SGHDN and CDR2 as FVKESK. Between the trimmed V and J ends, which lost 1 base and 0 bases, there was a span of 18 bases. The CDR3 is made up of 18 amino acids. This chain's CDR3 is CASSQAFGGPGMNTEAFF. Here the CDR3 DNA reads TGTGCCAGCAGCCAAGCATTTGGGGGCCCAGGAATGAACACTGAAGCTTTCTTT.

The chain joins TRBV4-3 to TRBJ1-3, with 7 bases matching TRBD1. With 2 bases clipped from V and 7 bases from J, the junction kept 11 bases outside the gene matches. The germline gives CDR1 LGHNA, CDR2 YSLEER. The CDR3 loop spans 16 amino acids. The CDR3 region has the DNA TGCGCCAGCAGCCAAACGACAGGGTCGATGGCGAACACCATATATTTT. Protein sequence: CASSQTTGSMANTIYF.

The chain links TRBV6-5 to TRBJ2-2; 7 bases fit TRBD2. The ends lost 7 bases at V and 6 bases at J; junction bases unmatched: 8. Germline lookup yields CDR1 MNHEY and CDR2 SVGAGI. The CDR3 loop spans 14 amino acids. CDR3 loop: CASTRAGRAGELFF. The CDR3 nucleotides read TGTGCCAGCACCCGTGCGGGGAGGGCCGGGGAGCTGTTTTTT.

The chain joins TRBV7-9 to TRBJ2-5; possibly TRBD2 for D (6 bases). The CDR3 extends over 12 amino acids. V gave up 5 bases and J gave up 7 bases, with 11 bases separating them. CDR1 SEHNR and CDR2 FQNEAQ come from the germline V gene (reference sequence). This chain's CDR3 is CASSKRDWTQYF. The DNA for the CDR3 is TGTGCCAGCAGCAAACGGGACTGGACCCAGTACTTC. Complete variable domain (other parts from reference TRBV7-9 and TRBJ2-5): DTGVSQNPRHKITKRGQNVTFRCDPISEHNRLYWYRQTLGQGPEFLTYFQNEAQLEKSRLLSDRFSAERPKGSFSTLEIQRTEQGDSAMYLCASSKRDWTQYFGPGTRLLVL.